By proportion, the clone carrying this T cell receptor (delta chain) is medium-sized. The data stem from a study of gamma-delta chains in newborns, infants, children. Overall study: Microbial exposure reportedly drives polyclonal innate γδ T cell expansion after birth.

TCRdb applied CATT to the reads for clone calling. Of roughly 4,200 delta-chain clones listed, around 15% are singletons. The trim removed 3 bases at V and 2 bases at J, leaving 7 bases unmatched. The germline V gene has CDR1 GEAIGNYY and CDR2 EKD. This CDR3 is 19 amino acids long. The V gene is TRDV2, the J gene TRDJ3, with 12 bases aligning to TRDD3. The receptor comes from a child who was a newborn, infant or young child, either healthy, febrile or measles-vaccinated (not recorded which). The sequenced material came from blood. The DNA of the CDR3 is TGTGCCTGTGACCAACTGGGGGATACACGGACCTGGGACACCCGACAGATGTTTTTC. This sequence encodes CACDQLGDTRTWDTRQMFF.